This T cell receptor beta chain is from a study of T cell responses to AZD1222 COVID-19 vaccine. Study at large: Pooling of second doses given at about 4 or about 12 weeks was done. Study conclusions and caveats: Donors, mostly white British, included more females; clonal diversity was possibly underestimated. Only six or seven AZD1222 recipients tested seropositive at baseline. Within unmutated variant regions lay the reported targets of nearly half of spike-specific TCRs.

TCRdb's copy holds only in-frame clones and misses some; the assay was immunoSEQ multiplex PCR. Altogether 75,000 to 90,000 clones are present, around 80% being singletons, with the ten largest covering over 20%. Comment on this clone: No antigen is known for it.

The sequencing here drew on peripheral blood, taken on day 0 of AZD1222 vaccination. The sequence was collected from an adult in good health.

CDR3: CASSTQGYGYTF. CDR3 DNA sequence: TGTGCCAGCAGTACTCAGGGGTATGGCTACACCTTC. V is TRBV6-5 and J is TRBJ1-2; tentative D call: TRBD1 (6 bases). Trimming removed 5 bases at V and 5 bases at J, with 9 bases between. Per the germline V gene, CDR1 is MNHEY and CDR2 is SVGAGI. The CDR3 runs 12 residues.